This record looks at one T cell receptor beta chain sequence and its context. The antigen is undetermined. These data are taken from a study of CD8+CD57+ T cells in acquired aplastic anemia. Study background: The DNA of sorted CD4+ and CD8+ cells averaged approximately 2.9 ug.

The CDR3 runs to 16 residues. The germline CDR1 and CDR2 sequences are SNHLY and FYNNEI. Unmatched junction bases numbered 20, after V lost 2 bases and J lost 16 bases. Findings and limits, study-wide: Controls did not differ significantly from patients in CD8+ Simpson's diversity. Patients and controls were found to share more than 25 CD8+ CDR3 sequences.

Genomic DNA acted as the template from which TCR beta VDJ combination and CDR3 sequence profiling were carried out. TCRdb recomputed calls from the reads with MiXCR, one row per CDR3 protein. The sample has 150,000 to 200,000 distinct CDR3 sequences; 64% are singletons. V gene TRBV2 combines with J gene TRBJ1-3; 7 bases map to TRBD1. The sequenced material came from sorted CD4+, CD8+, or CD8+CD57+ T cells (not recorded which) from PBMCs. The TCR comes from a human donor with severe aplastic anemia or a healthy control (not recorded which). CDR3 loop: CASSESRGQIISPDYF. The CDR3 DNA reads as TGTGCCAGCAGTGAAAGTCGGGGACAGATCATCTCGCCCGACTATTTT.